This T cell receptor beta chain was sequenced in a study of T cells in localized non-small cell lung cancer. Study-wide results and caveats: It was uninvolved adjacent lung that showed the highest T cell clonality, exceeding tumor. Longer overall survival associated with higher blood T cell density; shorter survival with higher adjacent-lung clonality. Because researchers sequenced only one region of the tumor, heterogeneity is still possible. Detection in adjacent lung was observed for a median roughly 55 of the top 100 tumor clones.

The assay was immunoSEQ multiplex PCR, and TCRdb's table has in-frame clones only and misses some. The top ten clones hold 6% to 8% of a sample with tens of thousands of clones, 65% to 90% of them seen once. Worth noting for this clone: Its antigen is undetermined.

This specimen consisted of PBMCs, obtained before any cancer treatment. This sequence was found in a man aged 35-75 years with stage II lung adenocarcinoma.

CDR3 DNA: TGTGCCAGCAAAGGCTCCAACTACGAGCAGTACTTC. This encodes CASKGSNYEQYF. The chain couples TRBV6-5 to TRBJ2-7; D gene ambiguous. V gave up 7 bases and J gave up 3 bases, with 10 bases separating them. This CDR3 region has 12 residues. From germline, CDR1 is MNHEY and CDR2 SVGAGI.